This passage covers 5 T cell receptor beta chains from one sample sequenced in a study of beta chain features in type 1 diabetes. Since all of the isolated RNA was reverse transcribed, expressed TCRB transcripts were what got sequenced. The data were produced by immunoSEQ multiplex PCR, yet TCRdb's version contains in-frame clones alone and is incomplete. Of hundreds of thousands of clones listed, under 20% are singletons. The specimen sequenced was naive CD4+ T cells from blood. These receptors originate from a woman under 30 in good health.

The J gene is TRBJ1-2, the V gene TRBV11-2; 10 positions match TRBD1. V gave up 6 bases and J gave up 3 bases; unmatched junction bases: 13. The CDR3 extends over 17 amino acids. Germline-derived CDR1 and CDR2 are SGHAT and FQNNGV. The CDR3 DNA reads as TGTGCCAGCAGTTCCGGGACAGGGGCCCTCTTCCACTATGGCTACACCTTC. Its translation: CASSSGTGALFHYGYTF.

In its sample, this clone was seen many times. The J gene is TRBJ2-2, the V gene TRBV14; maybe TRBD2 (6 bases). CDR3 length equals 16 residues. CDR1 and CDR2 (germline): SGHDN, FVKESK. V was pared by 6 bases and J by 3 bases, with 17 bases between. CDR3 sequence: CASSLRGLPDTGELFF. The CDR3 region has the DNA TGTGCCAGCAGTTTGCGGGGACTCCCCGACACCGGGGAGCTGTTTTTT.

V is TRBV2 and J is TRBJ1-2, with 7 nucleotides matching TRBD1. After removal of 6 bases from V and 8 bases from J, the junction contained 6 bases not matched to a gene. Germline V gene data show CDR1 as SNHLY and CDR2 as FYNNEI. This CDR3 contains 12 residues. The CDR3 loop reads CASRRDSEGYTF. The CDR3 region has the DNA TGTGCCAGCAGGCGGGACAGTGAGGGCTACACCTTC.

The CDR3 nucleotides are TGTGCCAGCAGCTACCCGGGACTAGCGGGAGTCGCCTACTACGAGCAGTACTTC. This gives the protein CASSYPGLAGVAYYEQYF. The chain couples TRBV7-8 to TRBJ2-7, with 14 bases lining up with TRBD2. Germline V gene data show CDR1 as SGHVS and CDR2 as FQNEAQ. The junction had 11 bases not matched to a gene; V was cut back by 4 bases and J by 3 bases. The CDR3 is made up of 18 amino acids. Full variable domain (rest looked up from reference TRBV7-8 and TRBJ2-7): GAGVSQSPRYKVAKRGQDVALRCDPISGHVSLFWYQQALGQGPEFLTYFQNEAQLDKSGLPSDRFFAERPEGSVSTLKIQRTQQEDSAVYLCASSYPGLAGVAYYEQYFGPGTRLTVT.

About this clone: This CDR3 is also generated by other DNA sequences in the sample. The chain joins TRBV2 to TRBJ2-6; tentatively, D is TRBD1 (5 bases). V lost 3 bases, J lost 1 base, and 19 bases lay in between. The CDR3 extends over 19 amino acids. Germline CDR1 is SNHLY and CDR2 is FYNNEI. CDR3 residues: CASSDRTPTKRSGANVLTF. CDR3 DNA: TGTGCCAGCAGTGACAGGACACCAACAAAGAGGTCTGGGGCCAACGTCCTGACTTTC.